This T cell receptor (beta chain) was sequenced in a study of spatial heterogeneity in lung cancer. Looking at the study overall: The study consistently detected more beta-chain than alpha-chain sequences. Study-wide findings and caveats: At tumor resection, ubiquitous expanded TCRs were detected in blood more often than later.

The time point: sample taken at primary tumor resection. No cells were sorted before sequencing. The whole RNA sequenced was extracted from tumor, nontumor lung or frozen PBMC. At least ten counts were recorded for this clonotype. Its target is unknown. Each TCR cDNA molecule carried a unique molecular identifier. TCRdb itself ran the 5' RACE reads through MiXCR, one entry per CDR3 protein. The data show approximately 47,000 distinct CDR3 sequences, 7.5% to 8% seen once. In germline, CDR1 is SGHVS, CDR2 FQNEAQ. The CDR3 has 14 amino acids. V was shortened by 6 bases and J by 2 bases, with 14 bases between the two germline ends.

V usage is TRBV7-8 and J usage is TRBJ2-7; D may correspond to TRBD1 or TRBD2 (5 bases each). The clonotype originates from a female donor with early-stage non-small cell lung cancer. The sequencing here drew on PBMCs, taken at surgery. CDR3 in amino acids: CASRLDSNTYEQYF. The CDR3 region has the DNA TGTGCCAGCAGACTAGACAGCAACACCTACGAGCAGTACTTC.